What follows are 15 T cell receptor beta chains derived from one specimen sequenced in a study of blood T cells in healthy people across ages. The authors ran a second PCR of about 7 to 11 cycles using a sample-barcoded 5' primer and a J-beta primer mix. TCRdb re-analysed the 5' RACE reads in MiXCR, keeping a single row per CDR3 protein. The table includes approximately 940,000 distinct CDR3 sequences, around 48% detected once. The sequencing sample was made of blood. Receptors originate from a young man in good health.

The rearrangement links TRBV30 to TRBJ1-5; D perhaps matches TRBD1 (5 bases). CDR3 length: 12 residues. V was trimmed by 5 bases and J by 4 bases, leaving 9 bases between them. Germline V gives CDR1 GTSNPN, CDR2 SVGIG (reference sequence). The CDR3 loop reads CAWAQGNQPQHF. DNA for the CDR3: TGTGCCTGGGCCCAGGGAAATCAGCCCCAGCATTTT.

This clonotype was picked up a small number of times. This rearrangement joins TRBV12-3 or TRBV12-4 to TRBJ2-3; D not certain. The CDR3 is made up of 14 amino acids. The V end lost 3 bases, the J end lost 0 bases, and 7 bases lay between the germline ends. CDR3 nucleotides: TGTGCCAGCAGTTTGACCATTAGCACAGATACGCAGTATTTT. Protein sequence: CASSLTISTDTQYF.

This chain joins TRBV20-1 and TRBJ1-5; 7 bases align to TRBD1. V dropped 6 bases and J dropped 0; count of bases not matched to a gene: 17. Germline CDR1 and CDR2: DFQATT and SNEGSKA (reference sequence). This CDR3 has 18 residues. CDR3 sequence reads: CSAQRAGTETYSNQPQHF. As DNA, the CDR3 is TGCAGTGCCCAAAGGGCCGGGACAGAGACTTATAGCAATCAGCCCCAGCATTTT.

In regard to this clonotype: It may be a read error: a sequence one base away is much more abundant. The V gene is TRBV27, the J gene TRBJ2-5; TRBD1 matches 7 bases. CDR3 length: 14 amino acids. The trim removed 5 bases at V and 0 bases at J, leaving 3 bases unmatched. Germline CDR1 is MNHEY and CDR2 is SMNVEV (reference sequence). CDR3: CASSADRDQETQYF. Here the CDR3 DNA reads TGTGCCAGCAGTGCCGACAGGGACCAAGAGACCCAGTACTTC.

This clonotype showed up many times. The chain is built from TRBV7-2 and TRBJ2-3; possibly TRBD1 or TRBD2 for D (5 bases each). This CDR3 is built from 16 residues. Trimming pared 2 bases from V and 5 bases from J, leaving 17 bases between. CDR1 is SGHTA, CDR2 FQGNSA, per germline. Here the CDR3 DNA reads TGTGCCAGCAGCTTAAACCAGGGACCTATCGGAGATACGCAGTATTTT. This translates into CASSLNQGPIGDTQYF.

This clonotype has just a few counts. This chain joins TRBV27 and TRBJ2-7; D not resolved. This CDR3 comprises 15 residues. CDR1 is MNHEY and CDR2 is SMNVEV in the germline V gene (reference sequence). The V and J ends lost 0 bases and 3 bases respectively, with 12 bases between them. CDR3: CASSLSDMDFYEQYF. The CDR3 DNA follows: TGTGCCAGCAGTTTATCAGACATGGATTTCTACGAGCAGTACTTC.

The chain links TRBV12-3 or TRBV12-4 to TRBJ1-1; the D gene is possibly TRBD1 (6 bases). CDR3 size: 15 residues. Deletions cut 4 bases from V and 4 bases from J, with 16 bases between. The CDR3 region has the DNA TGTGCCAGCAGTTCGTACCTACAGGGTAGCACTGAAGCTTTCTTT. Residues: CASSSYLQGSTEAFF.

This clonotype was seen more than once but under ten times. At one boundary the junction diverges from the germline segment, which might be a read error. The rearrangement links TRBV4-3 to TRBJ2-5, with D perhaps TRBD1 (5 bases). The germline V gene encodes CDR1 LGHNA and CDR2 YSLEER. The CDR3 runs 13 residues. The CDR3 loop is CASGQGVQETQYF. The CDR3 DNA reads TGCGCCAGCGGCCAAGGGGTTCAAGAGACCCAGTACTTC.

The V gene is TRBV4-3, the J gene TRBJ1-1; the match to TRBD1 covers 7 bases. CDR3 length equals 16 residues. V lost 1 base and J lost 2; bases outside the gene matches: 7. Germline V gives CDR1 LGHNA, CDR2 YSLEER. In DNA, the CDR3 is TGCGCCAGCAGCCAAGCTCCCCAGGGGGTAAACACTGAAGCTTTCTTT. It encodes CASSQAPQGVNTEAFF.

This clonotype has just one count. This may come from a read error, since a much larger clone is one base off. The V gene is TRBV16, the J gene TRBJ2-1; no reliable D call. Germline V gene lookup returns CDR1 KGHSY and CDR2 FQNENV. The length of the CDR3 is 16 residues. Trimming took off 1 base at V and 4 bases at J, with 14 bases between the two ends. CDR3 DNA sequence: TGTGCCAGCAGCCAATGGAGCAGGCCCGTTTACAATGAGCAGTTCTTC. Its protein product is CASSQWSRPVYNEQFF.

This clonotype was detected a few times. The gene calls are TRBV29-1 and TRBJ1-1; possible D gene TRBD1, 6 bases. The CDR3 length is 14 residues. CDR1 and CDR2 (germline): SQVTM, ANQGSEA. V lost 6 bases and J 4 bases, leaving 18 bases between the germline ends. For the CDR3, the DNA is TGCAGCGTGGGTCCGGGACACTACCTCACTGAAGCTTTCTTT. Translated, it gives CSVGPGHYLTEAFF.

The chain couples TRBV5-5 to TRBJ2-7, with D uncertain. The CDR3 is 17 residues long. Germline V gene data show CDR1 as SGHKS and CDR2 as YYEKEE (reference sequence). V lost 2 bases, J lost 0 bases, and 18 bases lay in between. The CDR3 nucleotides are TGTGCCAGCAGCTTTTCGGCTTCCGGGCCGCCCTCCTACGAGCAGTACTTC. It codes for CASSFSASGPPSYEQYF.

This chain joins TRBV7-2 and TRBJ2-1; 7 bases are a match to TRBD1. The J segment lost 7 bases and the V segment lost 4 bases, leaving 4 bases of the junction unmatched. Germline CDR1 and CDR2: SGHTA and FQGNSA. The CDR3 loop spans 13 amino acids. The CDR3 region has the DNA TGTGCCAGCAGCTGTACAGGGGCGAATGAGCAGTTCTTC. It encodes CASSCTGANEQFF.

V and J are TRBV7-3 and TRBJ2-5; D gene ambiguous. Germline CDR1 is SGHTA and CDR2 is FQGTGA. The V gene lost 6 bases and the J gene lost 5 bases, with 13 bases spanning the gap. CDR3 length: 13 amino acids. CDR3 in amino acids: CASSSTLKETQYF. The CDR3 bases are TGTGCCAGCAGTTCGACCCTAAAGGAGACCCAGTACTTC. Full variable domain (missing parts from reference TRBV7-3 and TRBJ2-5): GAGVSQTPSNKVTEKGKYVELRCDPISGHTALYWYRQSLGQGPEFLIYFQGTGAADDSGLPNDRFFAVRPEGSVSTLKIQRTERGDSAVYLCASSSTLKETQYFGPGTRLLVL.

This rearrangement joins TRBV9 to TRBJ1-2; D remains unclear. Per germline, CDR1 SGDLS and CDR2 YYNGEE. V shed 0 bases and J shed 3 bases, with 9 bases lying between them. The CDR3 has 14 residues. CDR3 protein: CASSVGQRYYGYTF. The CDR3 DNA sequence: TGTGCCAGCAGCGTAGGGCAGCGCTACTATGGCTACACCTTC.